A single sample is the source of the 23 T cell receptor beta chains below, sequenced in a study of technical replicates of blood from a few donors (TCRdb year 2017). Library construction relied on the immunoSEQ multiplex PCR assay. This is the immuneACCESS table as TCRdb keeps it, with only in-frame sequences that have V and J called. A part of the clones is gone; compared with another copy, unresolved V genes explain less than half, and the rest is unexplained. Here the sample has 65,000 to 95,000 clones; 95% to 98% occur a single time. The ten largest clones take up approximately 0.18% of the sample. Material for sequencing was T cells isolated from PBMCs. Receptor source: a human donor in good health.

In this sample, this clone turned up once. The rearrangement joins TRBV18 to TRBJ1-2; the D gene is possibly TRBD1 (6 bases). The CDR3 loop spans 14 amino acids. Germline V gene lookup returns CDR1 KGHSH and CDR2 LQKENI. Trimming left V 8 bases short and J 6 bases short, with 19 bases between. Here the CDR3 DNA reads TGTGCCAGCGTCACCAGTAGGCAGGGGAATGGCTACACCTTC. Amino acids: CASVTSRQGNGYTF.

The chain recombines TRBV5-1 with TRBJ2-2; 14 bases line up with TRBD2. The CDR3 loop spans 18 amino acids. Per germline, CDR1 SGHRS and CDR2 YFSETQ. Trimming took 3 bases from V and 1 from J; bases not matched to a gene: 5. The CDR3 DNA reads as TGCGCCAGCAGCTCTAGACTAGCGGGAGGGGTGAACACCGGGGAGCTGTTTTTT. Translated, it gives CASSSRLAGGVNTGELFF.

The chain combines TRBV28 with TRBJ1-2; weak D call: TRBD1 (6 bases). With 6 bases removed from V and 8 bases from J, the gap between germline ends came to 13 bases. The CDR3 loop spans 12 amino acids. Germline V gene lookup returns CDR1 MDHEN and CDR2 SYDVKM. In DNA form, the CDR3 reads TGTGCCAGCAGCCGACAGGCTGAGGGCTACACCTTC. It is translated as CASSRQAEGYTF.

The count of this clone is one. The rearrangement links TRBV10-1 to TRBJ2-3; 10 bases line up with TRBD1. J gave up 5 bases and V 4 bases, and 9 bases lay outside the gene matches. CDR1 is WNHNN and CDR2 is SYGVQD in the germline V gene (reference sequence). This CDR3 spans 16 amino acids. This CDR3 is CASSAMGQGSQDTQYF. For the CDR3, the DNA is TGCGCCAGCAGTGCGATGGGACAGGGGTCACAAGATACGCAGTATTTT.

The rearrangement joins TRBV27 to TRBJ2-1; maybe TRBD1 (6 bases). With 6 bases removed from V and 3 bases from J, the gap between germline ends came to 18 bases. CDR1 MNHEY and CDR2 SMNVEV come from the germline V gene (reference sequence). The CDR3 sequence is 16 residues long. The chain's CDR3 is CASSPIAWGLYNEQFF. The DNA for the CDR3 is TGTGCCAGCAGCCCAATAGCGTGGGGGCTCTACAATGAGCAGTTCTTC.

The chain joins TRBV5-1 to TRBJ1-1, with a weak D call TRBD1 (6 bases). V gave up 3 bases and J gave up 3 bases, with 9 bases separating them. The CDR3 runs 13 residues. Germline assignment: CDR1 SGHRS and CDR2 YFSETQ. CDR3 nucleotide sequence: TGCGCCAGCAGCTCAGGACAGTACACTGAAGCTTTCTTT. It translates to CASSSGQYTEAFF.

This clone has a single count. The V and J genes are TRBV19 and TRBJ2-5; 8 nucleotides agree with TRBD2. V shed 4 bases and J 1 base; nucleotides not matched to a gene: 8. There are 16 residues in the CDR3. Germline V gene sequence: CDR1 LNHDA, CDR2 SQIVND (reference sequence). CDR3 amino acids: CASSNRIAGTQETQYF. CDR3 coding DNA: TGTGCCAGTAGTAACAGGATAGCGGGGACCCAAGAGACCCAGTACTTC. Combining the CDR3 with reference TRBV19 and TRBJ2-5 gives the whole variable domain DGGITQSPKYLFRKEGQNVTLSCEQNLNHDAMYWYRQDPGQGLRLIYYSQIVNDFQKGDIAEGYSVSREKKESFPLTVTSAQKNPTAFYLCASSNRIAGTQETQYFGPGTRLLVL.

V gene TRBV7-2 combines with J gene TRBJ1-1; D not resolved. Trimming left V 2 bases short and J 4 bases short, with 11 bases between. CDR1 and CDR2 from the germline V gene are SGHTA and FQGNSA. This CDR3 region has 14 residues. The CDR3 reads CASSLPPRGTEAFF. CDR3 nucleotides: TGTGCCAGCAGCTTACCGCCGCGGGGCACTGAAGCTTTCTTT.

The chain recombines TRBV2 with TRBJ1-3; tentatively, D is TRBD1 (5 bases). The ends were cut back, 1 base at V and 2 bases at J, with 15 bases in the middle. Germline-derived CDR1 and CDR2 are SNHLY and FYNNEI. The CDR3 spans 17 residues. Here the CDR3 DNA reads TGTGCCAGCAGTGAAGTTACAGGCAGGACGCCTGGAAACACCATATATTTT. Translation gives CASSEVTGRTPGNTIYF.

This chain connects TRBV7-9 to TRBJ2-7; no clear D. V gave up 4 bases and J gave up 4 bases, with 14 bases separating them. The CDR3 has 14 amino acids. Germline V gives CDR1 SEHNR, CDR2 FQNEAQ (reference sequence). The CDR3 DNA sequence: TGTGCCAGCAGCTCATTGTCCTACCCGTACGAGCAGTACTTC. Translation gives CASSSLSYPYEQYF.

The chain is built from TRBV28 and TRBJ2-1; the match to TRBD2 covers 10 bases. Trimming removed 5 bases from V and 9 bases from J; junction bases left unmatched: 7. Per the germline V gene, CDR1 is MDHEN and CDR2 is SYDVKM. The CDR3 loop spans 14 amino acids. CDR3 DNA sequence: TGTGCCAGCAGTCTCAGCGGGAGGGCCGGTGAGCAGTTCTTC. Translation gives CASSLSGRAGEQFF.

Turning to this clone: Mismatch with germline at one junction end may stem from a read error. The rearrangement links TRBV7-2 to TRBJ1-3; 10 positions match TRBD1. The CDR3 is 21 residues long. Germline values: CDR1 SGHTA, CDR2 FQGNSA. CDR3 nucleotides: TGTGCCAGCAGCGTAGCTTTCCCTCGGGACAGGGGTGCTAGCTCTGGAAACACCATATATTTT. This encodes CASSVAFPRDRGASSGNTIYF.

The chain uses TRBV7-2 and TRBJ2-5, with 7 bases that match TRBD1. V lost 2 bases, J lost 9 bases, and 3 bases stayed unmatched. Germline CDR1 and CDR2: SGHTA and FQGNSA. The CDR3 runs to 12 residues. For the CDR3, the DNA is TGTGCCAGCAGCTTATACGACAGGGCCCAGTACTTC. It translates to CASSLYDRAQYF.

The V and J genes are TRBV9 and TRBJ1-2; D not certain. Trimming left V 0 bases short and J 0 bases short, with 9 bases between. The CDR3 sequence is 15 residues long. Germline CDR1 SGDLS, CDR2 YYNGEE. The CDR3 loop is CASSVETQPNYGYTF. CDR3 sequence (DNA): TGTGCCAGCAGCGTAGAGACACAGCCTAACTATGGCTACACCTTC.

The chain employs TRBV19 and TRBJ2-1, with D perhaps TRBD2 (6 bases). Looked up from germline, CDR1 is LNHDA and CDR2 is SQIVND (reference sequence). Trimming shortened V by 5 bases and J by 9 bases, and 14 bases separated the two germline ends. CDR3 length equals 13 residues. The CDR3 protein is CASSRRSGSEQFF. The CDR3 coding sequence is TGTGCCAGTAGTCGGAGGAGCGGGTCTGAGCAGTTCTTC.

About this clone itself: Its ends do not fully match the called genes, so a read error is possible. CDR3 sequence reads: CASSTPLAGVYYHGYTF. CDR3 in DNA: TGTGCTAGCAGCACACCTCTGGCGGGGGTTTACTATCATGGCTACACCTTC. The V call is TRBV7-7, the J call TRBJ1-2, with D maybe TRBD1 (5 bases). The CDR3 loop spans 17 amino acids. Germline V gene lookup returns CDR1 SSHAT and CDR2 FNYEAQ (reference sequence). Full variable domain (remainder filled in from reference TRBV7-7 and TRBJ1-2): GAGVSQSPRYKVTKRGQDVTLRCDPISSHATLYWYQQALGQGPEFLTYFNYEAQPDKSGLPSDRFSAERPEGSISTLTIQRTEQRDSAMYRCASSTPLAGVYYHGYTFGSGTRLTVV.

The V and J genes are TRBV6-1 and TRBJ2-5; possibly TRBD2 for D (6 bases). Per germline, CDR1 MNHNS and CDR2 SASEGT. This CDR3 has 14 residues. Trimming cost V 5 bases and J 4 bases, with 14 bases left between them. For the CDR3, the DNA is TGTGCCAGCAGTCAAGGGACTCCTGGAGAGACCCAGTACTTC. It codes for CASSQGTPGETQYF.

The chain recombines TRBV29-1 with TRBJ2-4; 9 positions agree with TRBD1. The germline V gene encodes CDR1 SQVTM and CDR2 ANQGSEA. The CDR3 loop spans 14 amino acids. Trimming took 7 bases from V and 7 from J; bases not matched to a gene: 11. CDR3 DNA sequence: TGCAGCGCGTTCCCGGGACAGGGAGGCAACATTCAGTACTTC. Amino acids: CSAFPGQGGNIQYF.

This CDR3 is CASSLAGMGYTDTQYF. The CDR3 region has the DNA TGTGCCAGCAGCTTAGCAGGGATGGGATACACAGATACGCAGTATTTT. The chain carries TRBV5-4 and TRBJ2-3; TRBD1 might be the D (5 bases). The CDR3 runs 16 residues. CDR1 is SGHNT and CDR2 is YYREEE in the germline V gene (reference sequence). Deletions cut 2 bases from V and 2 bases from J, with 15 bases between.

This chain uses TRBV6-4 with TRBJ1-2; possibly TRBD1 for D (5 bases). In germline, CDR1 is MRHNA, CDR2 SNTAGT. With 7 bases removed from V and 8 bases from J, the gap between germline ends came to 17 bases. CDR3 length: 13 residues. In DNA, the CDR3 is TGTGCCAGCAAAGGAGCCAGGGCGGACGGCTACACCTTC. It translates to CASKGARADGYTF.

The rearrangement links TRBV6-6 to TRBJ2-2, with a possible D match to TRBD1 (5 bases). V was trimmed by 10 bases and J by 4 bases, leaving 10 bases between them. Per the germline V gene, CDR1 is MNHNY and CDR2 is SVGAGI (reference sequence). The length of the CDR3 is 12 residues. The CDR3 nucleotides are TGTGCCACTCTAGGGGCCACCGGGGAGCTGTTTTTT. Its protein is CATLGATGELFF.

This chain uses TRBV12-5 with TRBJ2-3; weak D call: TRBD1 (6 bases). The length of the CDR3 is 14 residues. CDR1 is LGHNT and CDR2 is FRNRAP in the germline V gene. V lost 5 bases to trimming and J lost 4 bases, with 13 bases between them. CDR3 nucleotides: TGTGCTAGTGGTCAGGGGCTGGAGGCAGATACGCAGTATTTT. Translated, it gives CASGQGLEADTQYF. The entire variable domain, with the rest obtained from reference TRBV12-5 and TRBJ2-3, is as follows: DARVTQTPRHKVTEMGQEVTMRCQPILGHNTVFWYRQTMMQGLELLAYFRNRAPLDDSGMPKDRFSAEMPDATLATLKIQPSEPRDSAVYFCASGQGLEADTQYFGPGTRLTVL.

J is TRBJ2-3 and V is TRBV2; 8 nucleotides agree with TRBD2. V lost 0 bases to trimming and J lost 4 bases; unmatched junction nucleotides: 6. Germline V gene sequence: CDR1 SNHLY, CDR2 FYNNEI. The length of the CDR3 is 16 residues. The CDR3 nucleotides read TGTGCCAGCAGTGAAGCGCTTGGAGCGGGAGCAGATACGCAGTATTTT. Translating gives CASSEALGAGADTQYF.